This T cell receptor (beta chain) was sequenced for a study of blood T cell repertoires in COVID-19. Study details: Sample material is recorded as cDNA or gDNA derived from T cells, B-cell-depleted T cells, or PBMCs.

Methods used by the authors: Researchers report that nucleated cell counts were estimated from reference gene primer amplification. Repertoires were generated with immunoSEQ multiplex PCR, while TCRdb's copy carries only in-frame clones and drops some. The V and J calls and clone size were taken over from that table, and D and trimming were inferred from the DNA. The sample carries some 150,000 clones, roughly 90% recorded once. This clone occurred once. This clonotype was obtained from a woman in her thirties with acute COVID-19. Sequenced material: PBMCs or T cells enriched from blood (not recorded which).

The DNA for the CDR3 is TGTGCCAGCAGCCTAACTAGCGGGAGTTCCTACGAGCAGTACTTC. Residues: CASSLTSGSSYEQYF. The J gene is TRBJ2-7, the V gene TRBV9; 11 nucleotides align to TRBD2. The ends lost 4 bases at V and 1 base at J; junction bases unmatched: 4. CDR1 is SGDLS, CDR2 YYNGEE, per germline. The CDR3 runs 15 residues.